This T cell receptor beta chain was captured by sequencing in a study of TIL therapy for anti-PD-1-resistant metastatic lung cancer. J was trimmed by 2 bases and V by 3 bases; bases with no gene match: 11. The germline CDR1 and CDR2 sequences are SEHNR and FQNEAQ (reference sequence). The CDR3 consists of 17 residues. The sample's time point: pre-treatment sample, taken before nivolumab and TIL therapy. Pleural nodules or supraclavicular lymph nodes made up most of the excised metastases sampled. The immunoSEQ assay was v3. Using immunoSEQ multiplex PCR, the repertoire was profiled, and TCRdb retains in-frame clones only, with some absent. This sample has approximately 97,000 clones; roughly 65% occur once, and the top ten carry around 9.9%.

This specimen was tumor tissue, taken at baseline. The receptor was isolated from a person aged 25-85 years with non-small cell lung cancer. The chain links TRBV7-9 to TRBJ2-3; 7 nucleotides line up with TRBD2. CDR3 protein: CASSLDDLAGHTDTQYF. CDR3 nucleotides: TGTGCCAGCAGCTTGGACGACTTAGCGGGCCACACAGATACGCAGTATTTT. The whole variable domain, filled in from reference TRBV7-9 and TRBJ2-3, reads DTGVSQNPRHKITKRGQNVTFRCDPISEHNRLYWYRQTLGQGPEFLTYFQNEAQLEKSRLLSDRFSAERPKGSFSTLEIQRTEQGDSAMYLCASSLDDLAGHTDTQYFGPGTRLTVL.